This TCR beta chain was captured by sequencing in a study of blood T cells in healthy people across ages. Whole-study results and caveats: Since the PBMCs were unsorted, naive and antigen-experienced cells could not be conclusively compared.

The use of a sample-barcoded 5' primer and a J-beta primer mix characterized a second PCR of roughly 6 to 12 cycles. One entry per CDR3 protein, called by TCRdb with MiXCR from the 5' RACE reads. This repertoire shows about 1.8 million distinct CDR3 sequences, about 50% found once; its top ten account for 2.1%. Regarding this clonotype: Its antigen is still unknown.

The CDR3 contains 10 residues. V dropped 2 bases and J dropped 8 bases, with 6 bases sitting between them. Per germline, CDR1 DFQATT and CDR2 SNEGSKA (reference sequence). Healthy Russian Caucasian donors spanned ages about 6 to 100 years. The sequenced sample consisted of blood. The source is a woman between 40 and 50 years old in good health. The genes are TRBV20-1 and TRBJ1-2; no reliable D call. The CDR3 protein is CSARNPGYTF. CDR3 in DNA: TGCAGTGCTAGAAATCCAGGCTACACCTTC.